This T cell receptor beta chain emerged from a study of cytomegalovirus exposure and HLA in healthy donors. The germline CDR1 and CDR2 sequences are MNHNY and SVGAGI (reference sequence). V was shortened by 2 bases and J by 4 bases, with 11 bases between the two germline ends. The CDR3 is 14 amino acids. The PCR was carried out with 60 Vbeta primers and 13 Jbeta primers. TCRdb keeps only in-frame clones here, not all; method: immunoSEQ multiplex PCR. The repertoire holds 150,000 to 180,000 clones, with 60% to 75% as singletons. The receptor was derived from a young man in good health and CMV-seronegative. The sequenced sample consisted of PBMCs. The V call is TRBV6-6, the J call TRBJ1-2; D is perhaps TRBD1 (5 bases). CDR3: CASSYTTAFYGYTF. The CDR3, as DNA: TGTGCCAGCAGTTACACGACAGCTTTCTATGGCTACACCTTC.